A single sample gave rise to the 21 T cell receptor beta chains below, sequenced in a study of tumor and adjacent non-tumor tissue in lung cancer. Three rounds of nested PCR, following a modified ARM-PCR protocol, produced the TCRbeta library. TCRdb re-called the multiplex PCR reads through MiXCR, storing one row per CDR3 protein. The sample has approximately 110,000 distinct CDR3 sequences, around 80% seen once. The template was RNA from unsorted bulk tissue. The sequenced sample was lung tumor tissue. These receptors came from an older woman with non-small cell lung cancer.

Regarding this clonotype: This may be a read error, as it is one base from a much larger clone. The CDR3 nucleotides are TGTGCCAGCAGTTACTCCCCTTTCGGAAACACCATATATTTT. Its protein is CASSYSPFGNTIYF. The chain carries TRBV6-5 and TRBJ1-3; no definite D call. Germline values: CDR1 MNHEY, CDR2 SVGAGI. The V end lost 0 bases, the J end lost 4 bases, and 7 bases lay between the germline ends. The CDR3 consists of 14 residues.

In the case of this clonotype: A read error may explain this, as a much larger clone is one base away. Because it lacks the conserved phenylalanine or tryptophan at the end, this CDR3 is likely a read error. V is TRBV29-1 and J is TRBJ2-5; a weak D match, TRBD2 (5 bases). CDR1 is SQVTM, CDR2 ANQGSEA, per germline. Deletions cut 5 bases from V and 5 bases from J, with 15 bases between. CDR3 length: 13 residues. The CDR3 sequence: CSVRVNPGETQYL. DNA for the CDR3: TGCAGCGTTCGCGTGAATCCGGGGGAGACCCAGTACTTA.

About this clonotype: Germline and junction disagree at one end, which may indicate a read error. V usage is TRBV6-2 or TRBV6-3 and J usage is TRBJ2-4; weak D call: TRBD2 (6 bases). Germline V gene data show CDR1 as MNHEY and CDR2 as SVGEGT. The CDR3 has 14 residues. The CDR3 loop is CASRDGGTKNVQYF. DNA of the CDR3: TGTGCCAGCCGCGACGGGGGAACCAAAAACGTTCAGTACTTC.

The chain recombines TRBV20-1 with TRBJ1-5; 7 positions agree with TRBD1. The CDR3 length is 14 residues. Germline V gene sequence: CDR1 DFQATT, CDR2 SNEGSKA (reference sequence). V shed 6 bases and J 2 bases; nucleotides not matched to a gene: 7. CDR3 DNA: TGCAGTGCCGGGACAGTAGTCCGCAATCAGCCCCAGCATTTT. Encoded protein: CSAGTVVRNQPQHF.

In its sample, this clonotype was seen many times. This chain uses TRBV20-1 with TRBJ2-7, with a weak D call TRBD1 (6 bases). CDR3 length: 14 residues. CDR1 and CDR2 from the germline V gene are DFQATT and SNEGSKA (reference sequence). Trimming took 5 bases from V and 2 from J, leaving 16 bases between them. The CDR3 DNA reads TGCAGTGCTTTAGGGGACACGGGGACCTACGAGCAGTACTTC. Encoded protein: CSALGDTGTYEQYF.

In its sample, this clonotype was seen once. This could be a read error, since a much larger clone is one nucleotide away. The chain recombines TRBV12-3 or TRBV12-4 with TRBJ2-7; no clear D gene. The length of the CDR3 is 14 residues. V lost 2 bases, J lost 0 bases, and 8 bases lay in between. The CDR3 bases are TGTGCCAGCAGTTTACAACTGAACTCCTACGAGCAGTACTTC. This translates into CASSLQLNSYEQYF.

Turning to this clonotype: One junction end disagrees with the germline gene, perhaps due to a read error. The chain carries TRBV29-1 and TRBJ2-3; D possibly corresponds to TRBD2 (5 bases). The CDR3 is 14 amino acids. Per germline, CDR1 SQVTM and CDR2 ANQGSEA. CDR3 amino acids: CSVTSGGGTDAQYF. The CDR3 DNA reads TGCAGCGTTACCAGCGGAGGCGGTACAGATGCGCAGTATTTT.

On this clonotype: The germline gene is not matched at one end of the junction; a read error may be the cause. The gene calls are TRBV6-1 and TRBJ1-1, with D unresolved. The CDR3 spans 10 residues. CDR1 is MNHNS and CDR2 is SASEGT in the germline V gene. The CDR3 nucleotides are TGTGCCAGCAGTTTTGACAAGCCTACCTTT. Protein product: CASSFDKPTF.

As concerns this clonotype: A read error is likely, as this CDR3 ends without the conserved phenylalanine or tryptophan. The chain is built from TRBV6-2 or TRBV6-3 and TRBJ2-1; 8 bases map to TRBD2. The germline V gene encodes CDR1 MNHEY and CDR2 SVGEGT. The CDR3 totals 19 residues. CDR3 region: CASSYSNSGASGYYNEQFL. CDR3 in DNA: TGCGCCAGCAGTTACTCTAACTCTGGGGCTAGCGGGTACTACAATGAGCAGTTCCTC.

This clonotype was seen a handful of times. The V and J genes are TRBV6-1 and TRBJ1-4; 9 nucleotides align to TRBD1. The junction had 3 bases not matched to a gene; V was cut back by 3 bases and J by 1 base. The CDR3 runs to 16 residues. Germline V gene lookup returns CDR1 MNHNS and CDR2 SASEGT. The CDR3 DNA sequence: TGTGCCAGCAGTGACTTGGACAGGGGAACTAATGAAAAACTGTTTTTT. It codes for CASSDLDRGTNEKLFF.

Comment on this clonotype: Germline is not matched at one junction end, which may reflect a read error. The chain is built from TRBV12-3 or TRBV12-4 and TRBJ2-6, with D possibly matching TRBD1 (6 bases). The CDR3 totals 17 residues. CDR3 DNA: TGTGCCAGCAGTCCCGGACAGAGAATAGCTGGGGCCAACGTCTTGACTTTC. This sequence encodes CASSPGQRIAGANVLTF.

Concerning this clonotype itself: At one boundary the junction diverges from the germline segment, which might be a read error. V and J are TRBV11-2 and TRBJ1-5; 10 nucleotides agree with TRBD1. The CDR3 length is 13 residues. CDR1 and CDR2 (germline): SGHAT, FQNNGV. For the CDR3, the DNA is TGTGTCAACTCCCGGGACAGGGGTCAGTCCCAGCATTTT. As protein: CVNSRDRGQSQHF.

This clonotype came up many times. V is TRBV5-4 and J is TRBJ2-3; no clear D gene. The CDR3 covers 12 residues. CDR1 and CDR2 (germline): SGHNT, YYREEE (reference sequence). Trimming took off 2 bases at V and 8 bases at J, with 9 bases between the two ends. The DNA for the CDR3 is TGTGCCAGCAGCTTCGGTGGGGTTACGCAGTATTTT. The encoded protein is CASSFGGVTQYF. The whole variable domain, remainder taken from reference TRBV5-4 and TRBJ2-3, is ETGVTQSPTHLIKTRGQQVTLRCSSQSGHNTVSWYQQALGQGPQFIFQYYREEENGRGNFPPRFSGLQFPNYSSELNVNALELDDSALYLCASSFGGVTQYFGPGTRLTVL.

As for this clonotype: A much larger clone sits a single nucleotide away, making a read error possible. The CDR3: CASSKGQRQGWGFF. The CDR3 nucleotides read TGTGCCAGCAGTAAGGGCCAGAGACAGGGCTGGGGTTTCTTT. The chain joins TRBV12-3 or TRBV12-4 to TRBJ1-1, with 7 bases matching TRBD1. The V gene end was trimmed by 5 bases and the J gene end by 13 bases; junction bases not matched to a gene: 16. CDR3 length equals 14 residues.

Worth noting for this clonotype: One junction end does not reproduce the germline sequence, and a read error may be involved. The CDR3 is CASSRQTGGDYEQQF. The CDR3 DNA sequence: TGTGCCAGCAGTCGCCAGACAGGTGGAGACTACGAGCAGCAGTTC. The rearrangement uses TRBV6-6 and TRBJ2-7, with TRBD1 as a possible D gene (6 bases). The length of the CDR3 is 15 residues. Germline CDR1 MNHNY, CDR2 SVGAGI (reference sequence).

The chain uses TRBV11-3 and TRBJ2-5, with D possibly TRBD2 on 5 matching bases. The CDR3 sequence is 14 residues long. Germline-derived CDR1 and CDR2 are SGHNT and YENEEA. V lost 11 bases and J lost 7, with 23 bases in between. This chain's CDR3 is CACTSTLVAGTQYF. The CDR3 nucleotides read TGTGCCTGCACCTCGACTTTAGTTGCGGGGACCCAGTACTTC.

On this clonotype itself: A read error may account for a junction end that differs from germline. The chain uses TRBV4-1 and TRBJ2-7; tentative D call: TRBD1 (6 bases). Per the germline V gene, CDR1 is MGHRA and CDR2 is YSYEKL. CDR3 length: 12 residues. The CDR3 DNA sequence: TGCGCCAGTAGCCAAGTTACAGGGAAGCAGTGCTTC. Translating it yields CASSQVTGKQCF.

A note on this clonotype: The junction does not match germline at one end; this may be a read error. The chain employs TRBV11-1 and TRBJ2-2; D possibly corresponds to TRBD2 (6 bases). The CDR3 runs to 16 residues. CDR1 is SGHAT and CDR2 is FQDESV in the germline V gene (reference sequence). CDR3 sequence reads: CTSSAWTGVNTGELLF. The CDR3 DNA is TGTACCAGCAGCGCCTGGACGGGGGTGAACACCGGGGAGCTGTTGTTT.

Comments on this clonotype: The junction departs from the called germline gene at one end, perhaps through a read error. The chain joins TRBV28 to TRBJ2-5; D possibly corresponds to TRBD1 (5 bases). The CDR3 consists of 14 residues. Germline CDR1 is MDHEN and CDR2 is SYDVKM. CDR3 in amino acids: CASSLASQGETQYF. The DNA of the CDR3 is TGCGCCAGCAGTCTTGCGTCTCAGGGCGAGACCCAGTACTTC.

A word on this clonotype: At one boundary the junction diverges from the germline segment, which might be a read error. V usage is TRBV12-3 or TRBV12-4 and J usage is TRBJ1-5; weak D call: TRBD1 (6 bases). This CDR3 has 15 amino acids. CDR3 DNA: TGTGCCAGCAGTTTAGAGGGGGGCCGCAATCAGTCCCAGCATTTT. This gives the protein CASSLEGGRNQSQHF.

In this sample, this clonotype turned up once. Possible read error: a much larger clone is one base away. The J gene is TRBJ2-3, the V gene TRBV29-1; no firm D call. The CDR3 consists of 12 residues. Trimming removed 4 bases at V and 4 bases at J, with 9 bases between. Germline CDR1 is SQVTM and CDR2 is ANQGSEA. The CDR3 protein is CSVVTEADTQYF. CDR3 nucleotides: TGCAGCGTTGTGACCGAGGCAGATACGCAGTATTTT.